Included here is one T cell receptor beta chain sequence, with context. As yet, its antigen is unknown. The CDR3 covers 15 residues. Germline V gene lookup returns CDR1 SEHNR and CDR2 FQNEAQ (reference sequence). With 3 bases clipped from V and 5 bases from J, the junction kept 4 bases outside the gene matches. These data belong to a study of T-cell memory formation after mild COVID-19. The study's findings and limits: Largely, contracting CD4+ clones fell within CM and EM, and contracting CD8+ clones within EMRA.

TCRdb recomputed calls from the 5' RACE reads with MiXCR, one row per CDR3 protein. The sample lists around 530,000 distinct CDR3 sequences; 20% to 25% were seen once. This sequence was found in an adult woman who had mild COVID-19 (a few samples of this study predate the infection). Cell type and time point are not known. The chain carries TRBV7-9 and TRBJ2-1; 10 bases are shared with TRBD2. Input material: PBMCs or a T cell subset sorted from them (not recorded which). CDR3 coding DNA: TGTGCCAGCAGCTTGCCCGGACTAGCGGACAATGAGCAGTTCTTC. Protein: CASSLPGLADNEQFF.